This is a list of T cell receptor beta chains from one sample in a study of identifying expanded T cells in peripheral blood. The table came from immunoSEQ multiplex PCR; TCRdb's copy has only in-frame clones and leaves some out. The sample holds approximately 100,000 clones, less than 90% seen once. The specimen was blood. These TCRs come from a person aged 18 to 69 in good health. Both conserved end residues are part of each CDR3. The D gene is left open where the match is weak. Size is stated for part of the rows, as once, few or many counts, or as a class when the clone is expanded.

J	V	size	D	DNA	CDR3
TRBJ2-3	TRBV4-1	-	TRBD2	TGCGCCAGCAGCCAAGTATTGAGGACTAGAGTTGCAGATACGCAGTATTTT	CASSQVLRTRVADTQYF
TRBJ2-1	TRBV4-1	-	TRBD2	TGCGCCAGCAGCCCCCCCTCTTTGACTAGCCTGGGTGAGCAGTTCTTC	CASSPPSLTSLGEQFF
TRBJ2-1	TRBV4-1	-	TRBD2	TGCGCCAGCAGCCAGAGCGGGAGGGCCTTTAATGAGCAGTTCTTC	CASSQSGRAFNEQFF
TRBJ2-1	TRBV11-3	-	TRBD2	TGTGCCAGCAGCCAGACTAGCGGGAGCTACAATGAGCAGTTCTTC	CASSQTSGSYNEQFF
TRBJ1-1	TRBV11-2	once	TRBD1	TGTGCCAGCAGCCCGGGCACAGGGGGCAACACTGAAGCTTTCTTT	CASSPGTGGNTEAFF
TRBJ2-1	TRBV27	-	TRBD2	TGTGCCAGCAGTTTACTCGGGCCCGGACTAGCGGGGGTTAGCAATGAGCAGTTCTTC	CASSLLGPGLAGVSNEQFF
TRBJ2-1	TRBV27	-	-	TGTGCCAGCAGTCCCTCCTGGGCGGCGTACAATGAGCAGTTCTTC	CASSPSWAAYNEQFF
TRBJ1-4	TRBV30	-	-	TGTGCCTGGAGTACTCCGGACGAGAATGAAAAACTGTTTTTT	CAWSTPDENEKLFF
TRBJ2-3	TRBV2	-	-	TGTGCCAGCAGCCCTCAGCTGGATACGCAGTATTTT	CASSPQLDTQYF
TRBJ1-1	TRBV19	-	-	TGTGCCAGTAGTAGGACAGATGAAGCTTTCTTT	CASSRTDEAFF
TRBJ2-2	TRBV28	-	-	TGTGCCAGCAGTTCTACGGGGAAGGGTTTGACCGGGGAGCTGTTTTTT	CASSSTGKGLTGELFF
TRBJ2-1	TRBV9	-	TRBD2	TGTGCCAGCAGCGTAGGGACTAGCGGGGGGTCTTACAATGAGCAGTTCTTC	CASSVGTSGGSYNEQFF
TRBJ1-5	TRBV28	-	TRBD1	TGTGCCAGCAGTTTTATGGGACAGGGGATCCTGATAGGTCAGCCCCAGCATTTT	CASSFMGQGILIGQPQHF
TRBJ2-1	TRBV14	-	-	TGTGCCAGCAGCCAAGCGATCACTTTAGGGGCGAGCTCCTACAATGAGCAGTTCTTC	CASSQAITLGASSYNEQFF
TRBJ1-2	TRBV30	-	-	TGTGCCTGGTCAACAGGATCTAACTATGGCTACACCTTC	CAWSTGSNYGYTF
TRBJ1-2	TRBV18	few	TRBD1	TGTGCCAGCTCACCACCGACAGGGAGTCTCGTAGGTGGCTACACCTTC	CASSPPTGSLVGGYTF
TRBJ2-1	TRBV7-2	-	-	TGTGCCAGCAGCTTAGCGGGGGTCTCCCTGGCCAACAATGAGCAGTTCTTC	CASSLAGVSLANNEQFF
TRBJ2-3	TRBV10-3	-	-	TGTGCCATCAGTGAGTCGGGGAGCACAGATACGCAGTATTTT	CAISESGSTDTQYF
TRBJ1-4	TRBV9	-	-	TGTGCCAGCGCGAGGGCGGGCCATAATGAAAAACTGTTTTTT	CASARAGHNEKLFF
TRBJ1-1	TRBV19	-	-	TGTGCCAGTAGTAGCCTGGAGGGTATTGGGGGAGCTTTCTTT	CASSSLEGIGGAFF
TRBJ1-1	TRBV6-5	-	-	TGTGCCAGCCAAGGGCATACTCTGAACACTGAAGCTTTCTTT	CASQGHTLNTEAFF
TRBJ2-5	TRBV6-1	-	TRBD2	TGTGCCAGCAGTGCACTAGCGGTAGGAGAGACCCAGTACTTC	CASSALAVGETQYF
TRBJ2-5	TRBV7-8	-	-	TGTGCCAGCAGCTTACTTAGGGGGGAGACCCAGTACTTC	CASSLLRGETQYF
TRBJ2-5	TRBV27	-	TRBD1	TGTGCCAGCAGAGACAGGGGGTCTCAAGAGACCCAGTACTTC	CASRDRGSQETQYF
TRBJ2-2	TRBV7-9	once	-	TGTGCCAGCAGCCCACTGACAGGGAGGTCCGGGGAGCTGTTTTTT	CASSPLTGRSGELFF
TRBJ1-1	TRBV15	-	-	TGTGCCACCACCCCGAGATTGGGTACGGTGAACACTGAAGCTTTCTTT	CATTPRLGTVNTEAFF
TRBJ2-1	TRBV5-1	few	-	TGCGCCAGCAGCTTCCGACACAGCTCCTACAATGAGCAGTTCTTC	CASSFRHSSYNEQFF
TRBJ2-1	TRBV6-1	-	TRBD2	TGTGCCAGCAGGTTGACTAGCAATACGAATGAGCAGTTCTTC	CASRLTSNTNEQFF
TRBJ1-2	TRBV6-1	-	-	TGTGCCAGCAGTGCGGCAGCCGTTAGGCTTTATGGCTACACCTTC	CASSAAAVRLYGYTF
TRBJ1-1	TRBV7-9	-	-	TGTGCCAGCAGTCCTCTGAGCACTGAAGCTTTCTTT	CASSPLSTEAFF
TRBJ1-2	TRBV11-2	-	-	TGTGCCAGCAGCTTAAACGGGCCCCAGGATGGCTACACCTTC	CASSLNGPQDGYTF
TRBJ2-1	TRBV28	-	-	TGTGCCAGCAGTTCCGAGGACGGTCTTTGGGAGCAGTTCTTC	CASSSEDGLWEQFF
TRBJ1-5	TRBV4-3	-	-	TGCGCCAGCAGCCAAGATACCAGGGGCCCCCAGCATTTT	CASSQDTRGPQHF
TRBJ2-3	TRBV9	-	-	TGTGCCAGCAGCGTAGCCCAGGATCTAACTCGTACGCAGTATTTT	CASSVAQDLTRTQYF
TRBJ2-5	TRBV6-1	-	-	TGTGCCAGCAGTTGGTCTAGAGAGACCCAGTACTTC	CASSWSRETQYF
TRBJ2-1	TRBV28	-	TRBD2	TGTGCCAGCAGTTTACCCCCGGCTAGCGGGTGGACCTACAATGAGCAGTTCTTC	CASSLPPASGWTYNEQFF
TRBJ2-7	TRBV30	once	TRBD2	TGTGCCTGGAGTCCCGGGGGGGTAGGCAACGAGCAGTACTTC	CAWSPGGVGNEQYF
TRBJ1-2	TRBV7-9	-	-	TGTGCCAGCAGCTTACCGGACAGAGAGTATGGCTACACCTTC	CASSLPDREYGYTF
TRBJ2-3	TRBV7-9	-	-	TGTGCCAGCAGCCCGGGCCAAAGGGCAGATACGCAGTATTTT	CASSPGQRADTQYF
TRBJ2-7	TRBV14	-	TRBD2	TGTGCCAGCAGCCCAAACCCGACTAGCGGGAGGGCTTACGAGCAGTACTTC	CASSPNPTSGRAYEQYF
TRBJ2-3	TRBV13	-	-	TGTGCCAGCAGCTCCCAAGGGGTAGGTGCAGATACGCAGTATTTT	CASSSQGVGADTQYF
TRBJ2-7	TRBV6-4	-	TRBD1	TGTGCCAGCAGTGACTCCGGGACAGGGGGCTACGAGCAGTACTTC	CASSDSGTGGYEQYF